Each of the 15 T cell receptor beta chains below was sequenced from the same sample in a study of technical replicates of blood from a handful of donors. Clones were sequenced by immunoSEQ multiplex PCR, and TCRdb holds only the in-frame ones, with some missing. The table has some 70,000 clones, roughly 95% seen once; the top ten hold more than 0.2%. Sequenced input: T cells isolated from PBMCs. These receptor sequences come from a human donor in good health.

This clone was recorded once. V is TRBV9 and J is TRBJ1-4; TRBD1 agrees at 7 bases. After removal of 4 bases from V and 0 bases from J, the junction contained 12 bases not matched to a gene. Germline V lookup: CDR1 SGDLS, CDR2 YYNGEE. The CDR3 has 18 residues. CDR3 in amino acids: CASSPNPGQRSTNEKLFF. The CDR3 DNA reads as TGTGCCAGCAGCCCGAATCCGGGACAGAGATCAACTAATGAAAAACTGTTTTTT.

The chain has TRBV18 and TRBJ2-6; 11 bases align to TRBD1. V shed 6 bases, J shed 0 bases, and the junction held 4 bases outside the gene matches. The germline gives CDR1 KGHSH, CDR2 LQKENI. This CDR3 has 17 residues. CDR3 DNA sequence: TGTGCCAGCTCTTACGGGACAGGGGGCTCTGGGGCCAACGTCCTGACTTTC. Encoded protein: CASSYGTGGSGANVLTF. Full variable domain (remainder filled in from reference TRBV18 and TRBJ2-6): NAGVMQNPRHLVRRRGQEARLRCSPMKGHSHVYWYRQLPEEGLKFMVYLQKENIIDESGMPKERFSAEFPKEGPSILRIQQVVRGDSAAYFCASSYGTGGSGANVLTFGAGSRLTVL.

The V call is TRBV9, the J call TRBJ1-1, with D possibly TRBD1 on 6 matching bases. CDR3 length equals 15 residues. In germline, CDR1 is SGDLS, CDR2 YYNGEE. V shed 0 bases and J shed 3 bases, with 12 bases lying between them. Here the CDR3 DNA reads TGTGCCAGCAGCGTAGAAGTTCAGGGGTACACTGAAGCTTTCTTT. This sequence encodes CASSVEVQGYTEAFF.

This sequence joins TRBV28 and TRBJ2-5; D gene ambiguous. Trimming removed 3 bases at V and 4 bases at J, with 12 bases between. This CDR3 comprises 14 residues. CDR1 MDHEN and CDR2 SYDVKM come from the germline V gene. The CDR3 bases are TGTGCCAGCAGTTTCAGGTTGGTTGGAGAGACCCAGTACTTC. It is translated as CASSFRLVGETQYF.

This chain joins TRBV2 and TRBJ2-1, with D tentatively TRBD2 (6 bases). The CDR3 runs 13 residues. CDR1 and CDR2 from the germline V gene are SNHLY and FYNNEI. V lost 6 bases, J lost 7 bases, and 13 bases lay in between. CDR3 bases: TGTGCCAGCAGAGAGACTAGTATGAATGAGCAGTTCTTC. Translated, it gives CASRETSMNEQFF.

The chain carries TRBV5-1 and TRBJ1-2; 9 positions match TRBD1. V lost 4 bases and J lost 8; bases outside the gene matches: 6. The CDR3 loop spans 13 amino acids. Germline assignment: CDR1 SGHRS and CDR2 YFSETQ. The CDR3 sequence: CASSPRTGAGYTF. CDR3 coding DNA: TGCGCCAGCAGCCCTCGGACAGGGGCCGGCTACACCTTC. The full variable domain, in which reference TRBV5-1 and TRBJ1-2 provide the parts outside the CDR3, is KAGVTQTPRYLIKTRGQQVTLSCSPISGHRSVSWYQQTPGQGLQFLFEYFSETQRNKGNFPGRFSGRQFSNSRSEMNVSTLELGDSALYLCASSPRTGAGYTFGSGTRLTVV.

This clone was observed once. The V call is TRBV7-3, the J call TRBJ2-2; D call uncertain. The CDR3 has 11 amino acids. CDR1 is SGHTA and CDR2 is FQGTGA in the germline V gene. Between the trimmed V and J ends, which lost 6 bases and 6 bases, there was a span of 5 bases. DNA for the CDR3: TGTGCCAGCAGTTCGTCCGGGGAGCTGTTTTTT. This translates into CASSSSGELFF. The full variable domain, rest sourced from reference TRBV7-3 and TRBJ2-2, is GAGVSQTPSNKVTEKGKYVELRCDPISGHTALYWYRQSLGQGPEFLIYFQGTGAADDSGLPNDRFFAVRPEGSVSTLKIQRTERGDSAVYLCASSSSGELFFGEGSRLTVL.

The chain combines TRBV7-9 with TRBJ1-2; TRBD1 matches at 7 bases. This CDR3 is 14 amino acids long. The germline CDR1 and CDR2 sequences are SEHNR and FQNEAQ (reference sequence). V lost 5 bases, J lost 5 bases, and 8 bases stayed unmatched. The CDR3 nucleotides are TGTGCCAGCAGCACCCAGGGGGGCCGGTATGGCTACACCTTC. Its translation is CASSTQGGRYGYTF.

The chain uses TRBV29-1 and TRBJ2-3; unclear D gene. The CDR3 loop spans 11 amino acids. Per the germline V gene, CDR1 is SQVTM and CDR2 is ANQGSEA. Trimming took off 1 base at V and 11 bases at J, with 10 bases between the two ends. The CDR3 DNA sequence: TGCAGCGTTGAAGCCCTTGCCGGGCAGTATTTT. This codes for CSVEALAGQYF.

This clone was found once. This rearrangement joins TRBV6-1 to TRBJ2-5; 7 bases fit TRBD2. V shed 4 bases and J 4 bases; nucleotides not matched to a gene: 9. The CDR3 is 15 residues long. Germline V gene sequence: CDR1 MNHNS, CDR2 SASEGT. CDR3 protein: CASSGKGWGGETQYF. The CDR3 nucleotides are TGTGCCAGCAGTGGGAAGGGGTGGGGGGGAGAGACCCAGTACTTC.

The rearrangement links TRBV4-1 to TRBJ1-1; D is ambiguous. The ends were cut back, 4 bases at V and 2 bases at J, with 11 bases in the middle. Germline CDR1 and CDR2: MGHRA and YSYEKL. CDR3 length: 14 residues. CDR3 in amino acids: CASSLTRDNTEAFF. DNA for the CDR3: TGCGCCAGCAGCCTAACCCGGGATAACACTGAAGCTTTCTTT.

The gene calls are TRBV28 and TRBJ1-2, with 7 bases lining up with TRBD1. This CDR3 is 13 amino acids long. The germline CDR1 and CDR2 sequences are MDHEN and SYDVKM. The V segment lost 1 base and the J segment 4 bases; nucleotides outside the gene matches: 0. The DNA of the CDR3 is TGTGCCAGCAGTTTATCAGGGGGCTATGGCTACACCTTC. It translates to CASSLSGGYGYTF.

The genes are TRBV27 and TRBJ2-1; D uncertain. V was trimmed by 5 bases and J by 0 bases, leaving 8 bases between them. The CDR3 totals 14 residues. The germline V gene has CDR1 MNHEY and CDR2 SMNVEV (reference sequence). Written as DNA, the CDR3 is TGTGCCAGCAGTGGTGTTAGCTCCTACAATGAGCAGTTCTTC. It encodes CASSGVSSYNEQFF.

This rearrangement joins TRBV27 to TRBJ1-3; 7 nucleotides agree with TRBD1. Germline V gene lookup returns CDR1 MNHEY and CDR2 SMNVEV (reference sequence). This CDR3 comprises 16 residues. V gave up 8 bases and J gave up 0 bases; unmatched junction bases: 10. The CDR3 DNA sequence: TGTGCCAGCGGGCGACAGGGACGCAGCTCTGGAAACACCATATATTTT. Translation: CASGRQGRSSGNTIYF.

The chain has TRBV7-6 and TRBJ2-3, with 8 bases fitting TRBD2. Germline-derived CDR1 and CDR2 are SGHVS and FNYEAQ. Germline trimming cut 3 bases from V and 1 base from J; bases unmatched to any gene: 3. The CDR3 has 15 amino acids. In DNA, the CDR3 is TGTGCCAGCAGCTTGAGTAGCGGGGGCACAGATACGCAGTATTTT. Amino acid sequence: CASSLSSGGTDTQYF.